Listed below are T cell receptor beta chains from one sample, sequenced in a study of T-cell reconstitution after alpha-beta-depleted transplantation in children. TCRdb re-called the PCR reads through MiXCR, storing one row per CDR3 protein. The sample lists about half a million distinct CDR3 sequences, approximately 13% occurring once. Here the sequenced sample was PBMCs from the stem cell graft donor, taken from the stem cell graft. The receptors were gathered from a human donor who donated a stem cell graft to a child with combined immunodeficiency. Both conserved end residues are trimmed from each CDR3. The order of the fields is CDR3 protein, V gene, D gene, clone size. D genes are given only for firm matches. Size tells how often a clone was seen (once, few, many) or the class of an expanded clone, and some rows leave it out.

cdr3_aa: ASSLQSGNYGYT
v_call: TRBV7-9
d_call: .
clone_size: few

cdr3_aa: AISESDRPYTGELF
v_call: TRBV10-3
d_call: .
clone_size: few

cdr3_aa: SVGFPSGTDTQY
v_call: TRBV29-1
d_call: .
clone_size: many

cdr3_aa: ASRPLRGNIQY
v_call: TRBV11-2
d_call: .
clone_size: .

cdr3_aa: ASSQDRDGYTEAF
v_call: TRBV4-3
d_call: .
clone_size: few

cdr3_aa: ASGGGEQY
v_call: TRBV12-3/TRBV12-4
d_call: .
clone_size: .

cdr3_aa: ASSTLAGRLGEQY
v_call: TRBV11-2
d_call: TRBD2
clone_size: .

cdr3_aa: AIRRLAGDNEQF
v_call: TRBV10-3
d_call: TRBD2
clone_size: many

cdr3_aa: ASTLASILDNQPQH
v_call: TRBV7-2
d_call: .
clone_size: .

cdr3_aa: ASSSIAGGIQETQY
v_call: TRBV9
d_call: TRBD2
clone_size: many

cdr3_aa: AISLAGEETQY
v_call: TRBV10-3
d_call: TRBD2
clone_size: few

cdr3_aa: ASSYSLMGNTGELF
v_call: TRBV6-5
d_call: .
clone_size: many

cdr3_aa: ASSTSDEQY
v_call: TRBV12-3/TRBV12-4
d_call: TRBD2
clone_size: few

cdr3_aa: SAEPGNQDTQY
v_call: TRBV20-1
d_call: .
clone_size: .

cdr3_aa: ASSLAQQGDTEAF
v_call: TRBV12-3/TRBV12-4
d_call: .
clone_size: few

cdr3_aa: SGSPGTGNTGELF
v_call: TRBV29-1
d_call: TRBD1
clone_size: .

cdr3_aa: SAKRREGSQETQY
v_call: TRBV20-1
d_call: TRBD2
clone_size: many

cdr3_aa: ASSSRQAPYEQY
v_call: TRBV5-1
d_call: .
clone_size: .

cdr3_aa: SVGRVYEQY
v_call: TRBV29-1
d_call: .
clone_size: many

cdr3_aa: ASSIHQGGGETQY
v_call: TRBV12-3/TRBV12-4
d_call: .
clone_size: many

cdr3_aa: ASSQEVGTSGYISFGQY
v_call: TRBV3-1
d_call: TRBD2
clone_size: .

cdr3_aa: ASGADTQY
v_call: TRBV10-2
d_call: .
clone_size: .

cdr3_aa: ASLPGHVQETQY
v_call: TRBV6-2/TRBV6-3
d_call: .
clone_size: many

cdr3_aa: ASSLVAEGNTGELF
v_call: TRBV7-3
d_call: .
clone_size: few